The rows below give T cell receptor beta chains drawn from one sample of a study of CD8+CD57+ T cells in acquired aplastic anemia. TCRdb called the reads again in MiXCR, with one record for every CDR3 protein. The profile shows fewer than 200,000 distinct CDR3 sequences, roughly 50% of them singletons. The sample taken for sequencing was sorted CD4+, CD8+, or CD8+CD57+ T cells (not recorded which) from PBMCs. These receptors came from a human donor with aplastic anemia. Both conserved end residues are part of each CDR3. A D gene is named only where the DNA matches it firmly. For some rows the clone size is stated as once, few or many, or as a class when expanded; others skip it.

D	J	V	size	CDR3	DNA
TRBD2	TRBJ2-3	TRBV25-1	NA	CATALERELDTQYF	TGTGCTACCGCCTTGGAGCGGGAGTTAGATACGCAGTATTTT
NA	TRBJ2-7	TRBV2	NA	CASSDRLQYF	TGTGCCAGCAGCGACAGGTTACAGTACTTC
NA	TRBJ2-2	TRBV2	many	CASSALPVGLGELFF	TGTGCCAGCAGCGCCCTTCCCGTTGGGCTCGGGGAGCTGTTTTTT
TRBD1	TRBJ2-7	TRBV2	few	CASSALGQGYFYEQYF	TGTGCCAGCAGTGCCTTGGGACAGGGCTACTTCTACGAGCAGTACTTC
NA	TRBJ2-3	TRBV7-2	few	CASRLRGADTQYF	TGTGCCAGCAGACTGAGGGGCGCGGATACGCAGTATTTT
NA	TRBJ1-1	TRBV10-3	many	CASSLNTEAFF	TGTGCCAGCTCTTTGAACACTGAAGCTTTCTTT
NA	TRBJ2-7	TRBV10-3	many	CAIDEGAGEQYF	TGTGCCATCGATGAGGGGGCGGGAGAGCAGTACTTC
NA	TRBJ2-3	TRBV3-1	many	CASSQGQADTQYF	TGTGCCAGCAGCCAAGGGCAGGCAGATACGCAGTATTTT
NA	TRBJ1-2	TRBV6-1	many	CAVSGYGYTF	TGTGCCGTATCGGGCTATGGCTACACCTTC
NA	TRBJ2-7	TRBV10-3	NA	CAISESKGIGTYEQYF	TGTGCCATCAGTGAGTCAAAGGGGATAGGGACCTACGAGCAGTACTTC
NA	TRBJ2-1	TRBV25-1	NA	CASSAGGDEQFF	TGTGCCAGCAGTGCCGGCGGGGATGAGCAGTTCTTC
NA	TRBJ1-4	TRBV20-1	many	CSATVSATNEKLFF	TGCAGTGCCACAGTGTCGGCAACTAATGAAAAACTGTTTTTT
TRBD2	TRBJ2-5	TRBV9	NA	CASSVGLAEETQYF	TGTGCCAGCAGCGTAGGCCTAGCGGAAGAGACCCAGTACTTC
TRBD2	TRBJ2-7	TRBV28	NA	CASSLGGLAGVSDEQYF	TGTGCCAGCAGTTTAGGGGGACTAGCGGGAGTTTCCGACGAGCAGTACTTC
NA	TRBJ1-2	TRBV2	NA	CASSEGGNYGYTF	TGTGCCAGCAGTGAGGGGGGGAACTATGGCTACACCTTC
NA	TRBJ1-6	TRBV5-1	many	CASSRVGVSNSPLHF	TGCGCCAGCAGCCGGGTGGGGGTGAGCAATTCACCCCTCCACTTT
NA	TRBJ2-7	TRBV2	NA	CASIAGRGTYEQYF	TGTGCCAGCATAGCGGGCAGGGGGACCTACGAGCAGTACTTC
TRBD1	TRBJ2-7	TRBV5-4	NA	CASSSGQGADEQYF	TGTGCCAGCAGTTCCGGACAGGGGGCCGACGAGCAGTACTTC
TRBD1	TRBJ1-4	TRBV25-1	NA	CASSGTGGTEKLFF	TGTGCCAGCAGTGGGACAGGGGGCACCGAAAAACTGTTTTTT
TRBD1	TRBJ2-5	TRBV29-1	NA	CSAGTGGETQYF	TGCAGCGCCGGGACAGGGGGAGAGACCCAGTACTTC
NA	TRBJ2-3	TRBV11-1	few	CASSLVTGVGTQYF	TGTGCCAGCAGCTTAGTTACCGGAGTCGGTACGCAGTATTTT
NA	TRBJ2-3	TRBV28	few	CASSLFSGMGQYF	TGTGCCAGCAGTTTATTCTCCGGGATGGGGCAGTATTTT
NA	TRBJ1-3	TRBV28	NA	CASSLVSSSGNTIYF	TGTGCCAGCAGTTTAGTGTCCAGTTCTGGAAACACCATATATTTT
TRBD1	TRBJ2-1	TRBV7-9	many	CASRSTGSDEQFF	TGTGCCAGCAGATCGACAGGGTCTGATGAGCAGTTCTTC
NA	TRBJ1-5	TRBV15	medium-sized	CATSRPQENQPQHF	TGTGCCACCAGCAGACCCCAGGAGAATCAGCCCCAGCATTTT
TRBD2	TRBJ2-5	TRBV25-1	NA	CASSEYPLAGEETQYF	TGTGCCAGCAGTGAATACCCACTAGCGGGAGAAGAGACCCAGTACTTC
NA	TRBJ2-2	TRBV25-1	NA	CASSELEKETGELFF	TGTGCCAGCAGTGAATTGGAAAAGGAAACCGGGGAGCTGTTTTTT
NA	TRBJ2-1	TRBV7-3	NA	CASSLTGAEEQFF	TGTGCCAGCAGCTTAACGGGTGCGGAGGAGCAGTTCTTC
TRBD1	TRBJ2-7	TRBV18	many	CASSETGVYEQYF	TGTGCCAGCTCAGAGACAGGGGTGTACGAGCAGTACTTC
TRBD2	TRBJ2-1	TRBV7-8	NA	CASSLVRRTSGYNEQFF	TGTGCCAGCAGCTTAGTGCGGCGGACTAGCGGATACAATGAGCAGTTCTTC
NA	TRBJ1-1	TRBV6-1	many	CASSPRGINTEAFF	TGTGCCAGCAGCCCAAGGGGGATAAACACTGAAGCTTTCTTT
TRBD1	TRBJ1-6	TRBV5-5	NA	CASSLTTGFGSSPLHF	TGTGCCAGCAGCTTGACGACAGGGTTTGGCAGTTCACCCCTCCACTTT
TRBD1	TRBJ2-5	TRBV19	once	CASRETGQETQYF	TGTGCCAGTAGGGAGACAGGGCAAGAGACCCAGTACTTC
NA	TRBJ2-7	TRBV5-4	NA	CASSLEGAGYYEQYF	TGTGCCAGCAGCTTGGAGGGTGCAGGATACTACGAGCAGTACTTC
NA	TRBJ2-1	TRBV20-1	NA	CSASRGDEQFF	TGCAGTGCTAGCAGGGGCGATGAGCAGTTCTTC
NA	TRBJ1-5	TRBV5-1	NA	CASSREGERRQPQHF	TGCGCCAGCAGCAGAGAGGGGGAGCGTCGTCAGCCCCAGCATTTT
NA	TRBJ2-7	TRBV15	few	CATSSGLGSYEQYF	TGTGCCACCAGCAGTGGTCTAGGATCCTACGAGCAGTACTTC
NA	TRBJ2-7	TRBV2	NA	CASNQRRISYEQYF	TGTGCCAGCAACCAGCGACGGATCTCCTACGAGCAGTACTTC
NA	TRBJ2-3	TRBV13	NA	CASSKFAGEDTQYF	TGTGCCAGCAGCAAGTTCGCTGGGGAAGATACGCAGTATTTT
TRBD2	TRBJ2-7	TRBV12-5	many	CASFSGRLYEQYF	TGTGCTAGTTTTAGCGGGAGACTGTACGAGCAGTACTTC
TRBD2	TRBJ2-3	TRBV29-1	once	CSVASGDTDTQYF	TGCAGCGTGGCCAGCGGGGACACAGATACGCAGTATTTT
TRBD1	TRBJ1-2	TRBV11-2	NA	CASSSPSGTGIPYGYAF	TGTGCCAGCAGCTCACCCTCCGGGACAGGGATACCCTATGGCTACGCCTTC
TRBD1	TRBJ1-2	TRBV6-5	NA	CASSSLRTGEGGYTF	TGTGCCAGCAGTTCCCTACGGACAGGGGAGGGTGGCTACACCTTC
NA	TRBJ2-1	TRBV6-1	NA	CASKGDSDEQFF	TGTGCCAGCAAGGGGGATTCTGATGAGCAGTTCTTC
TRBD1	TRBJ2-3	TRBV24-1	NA	CATSEGPGQGVEDTQYF	TGTGCCACCAGTGAAGGTCCGGGACAGGGTGTTGAAGATACGCAGTATTTT
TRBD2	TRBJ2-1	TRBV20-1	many	CSARARGTSGYNEQFF	TGCAGTGCTAGAGCGAGGGGGACTAGCGGGTACAATGAGCAGTTCTTC
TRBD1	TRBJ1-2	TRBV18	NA	CASSPRDRNYGYTF	TGTGCCAGCTCACCCCGGGACAGGAACTATGGCTACACCTTC
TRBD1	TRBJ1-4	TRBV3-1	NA	CASSSRQGGEKLFF	TGTGCCAGCAGCTCCCGACAGGGAGGTGAAAAACTGTTTTTT
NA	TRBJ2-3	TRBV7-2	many	CASSLVPGGETQYF	TGTGCCAGCAGCTTAGTTCCTGGGGGCGAGACGCAGTATTTT
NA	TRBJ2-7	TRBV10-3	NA	CAISEFSRGGAGQSYEQYF	TGTGCCATCAGTGAGTTTTCGCGTGGGGGTGCAGGACAGTCCTACGAGCAGTACTTC
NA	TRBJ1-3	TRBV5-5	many	CASSFYSGSSGNTIYF	TGTGCCAGCAGCTTTTATAGCGGAAGCTCTGGAAACACCATATATTTT
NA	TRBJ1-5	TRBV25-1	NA	CASSLGKGNQPQHF	TGTGCCAGCAGTCTCGGGAAGGGCAATCAGCCCCAGCATTTT
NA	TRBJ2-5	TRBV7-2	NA	CAWSVAPQETQYF	TGTGCCTGGAGTGTAGCCCCTCAAGAGACCCAGTACTTC
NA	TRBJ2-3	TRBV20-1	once	CSGRGDTDTQYF	TGCAGTGGCAGGGGGGACACAGATACGCAGTATTTT
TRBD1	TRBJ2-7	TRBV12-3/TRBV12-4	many	CASSRGTGGSYEQYF	TGTGCCAGCAGTCGGGGGACAGGGGGCTCCTACGAGCAGTACTTC